This TCR beta chain was sequenced for a study of T cell responses to AZD1222 COVID-19 vaccine. Only in-frame clones appear in the TCRdb table, and some are missing; sequencing was by immunoSEQ multiplex PCR. Among 110,000 or so clones, roughly 87% were seen once, and the ten largest hold approximately 5%. Study results and caveats: After two AZD1222 doses, spike-specific TCR breadth and depth rose versus day 0. Close to half of spike-specific TCRs reportedly recognize unmutated variant regions. At study baseline, merely a handful of AZD1222 recipients were seropositive.

About this clone: What it recognizes is unknown.

CDR1 and CDR2 (germline): ENHRY, SYGVKD. This CDR3 has 14 amino acids. The V segment lost 3 bases and the J segment 10 bases; nucleotides outside the gene matches: 6. This clonotype was sampled from an adult in good health. The input for sequencing was peripheral blood, taken on day 0 of AZD1222 vaccination. The chain employs TRBV10-3 and TRBJ1-6; 7 nucleotides align to TRBD1. The CDR3 sequence is CAISEGQEGSPLHF. As DNA, the CDR3 is TGTGCCATCAGTGAAGGACAGGAGGGATCACCCCTCCACTTT.